This TCR beta chain was identified in a study of blood T cell repertoires in COVID-19. Study at large: Sources were T cells, B-cell-depleted T cells, or PBMCs; the material itself was cDNA or gDNA.

Repertoires were generated with immunoSEQ multiplex PCR, while TCRdb's copy carries only in-frame clones and drops some. This sample carries under 300,000 clones, about 88% of them seen once, and the ten largest clones take approximately 4%. The V segment lost 2 bases and the J segment 2 bases; nucleotides outside the gene matches: 2. The CDR3 has 15 residues. CDR1 SGHAT and CDR2 FQNNGV come from the germline V gene. The V and J genes are TRBV11-2 and TRBJ2-1, with TRBD2 matching over 8 bases. The clonotype originates from a man between 18 and 29 years old with active or convalescent COVID-19. The sample was peripheral blood. The CDR3 is CASSLTAGAYNEQFF. The CDR3 DNA follows: TGTGCCAGCAGCTTAACAGCGGGAGCCTACAATGAGCAGTTCTTC.